Listed below are T cell receptor beta chains from one sample, sequenced in a study of T cell repertoires in cytomegalovirus infection. MiXCR was run by TCRdb on the reads, yielding one entry per CDR3 protein. The data show 500,000 or so distinct CDR3 sequences, about 17% seen once. Sequencing input: CD8+ T cells from PBMCs. The receptors here all came from a human donor in good health (CMV status not recorded). Some clones in this sample may be carry-over from other donors' samples. CDR3s include the opening cysteine and the closing phenylalanine or tryptophan. A D gene is named only where the DNA matches it firmly. A clone size is listed for some rows: how often the clone was seen (once, few, many), or a class if it is expanded.

d_call: -; v_call: TRBV5-1; j_call: TRBJ2-3; clone_size: -; cdr3_nt: TGCGCCAGCAGCTTGTTGGGGGGAACTACAGATACGCAGTATTTT; cdr3_aa: CASSLLGGTTDTQYF
d_call: -; v_call: TRBV27; j_call: TRBJ2-3; clone_size: few; cdr3_nt: TGTGCCAGCAGTTTAGGGGGGTTCGGCACAGATACGCAGTATTTT; cdr3_aa: CASSLGGFGTDTQYF
d_call: -; v_call: TRBV2; j_call: TRBJ2-3; clone_size: medium-sized; cdr3_nt: TGTGCCACCCCCCCGGAGGGGTTGGAGACAGATACGCAGTATTTT; cdr3_aa: CATPPEGLETDTQYF
d_call: TRBD1; v_call: TRBV7-4; j_call: TRBJ2-7; clone_size: -; cdr3_nt: TGTGCCAGCAGCCCAAAAGCAGCCGGGACAGGGAGTTACGAGCCGTACTTC; cdr3_aa: CASSPKAAGTGSYEPYF
d_call: -; v_call: TRBV19; j_call: TRBJ1-1; clone_size: few; cdr3_nt: TGTGCCAGTAGTATTAGTATATCCCGAAAAGCTTTCTTT; cdr3_aa: CASSISISRKAFF
d_call: TRBD1; v_call: TRBV7-9; j_call: TRBJ2-7; clone_size: -; cdr3_nt: TGTGCCAGCAGCTCGGACCGGGACAGGGACCTAAAGTGGTACTTC; cdr3_aa: CASSSDRDRDLKWYF
d_call: TRBD1; v_call: TRBV7-9; j_call: TRBJ1-4; clone_size: many; cdr3_nt: TGTGCCAGCAGCTTAGGACAGGGATATAATGAAAAACTGTTTTTT; cdr3_aa: CASSLGQGYNEKLFF
d_call: -; v_call: TRBV20-1; j_call: TRBJ2-7; clone_size: -; cdr3_nt: TGCAGTGCCCTAGGACTTTCGCAGGCCTCCTACGAGCAGTACTTC; cdr3_aa: CSALGLSQASYEQYF
d_call: -; v_call: TRBV9; j_call: TRBJ2-1; clone_size: -; cdr3_nt: TGTGCCAGCAGCGTAGAGTGGGGCAGGGGGAGGAATGAGCAGTTCTTC; cdr3_aa: CASSVEWGRGRNEQFF
d_call: -; v_call: TRBV11-3; j_call: TRBJ2-2; clone_size: many; cdr3_nt: TGTGCCAGCAGCTTAAGTAGCGGGAACACCGGGGAGCTGTTTTTT; cdr3_aa: CASSLSSGNTGELFF
d_call: -; v_call: TRBV11-2; j_call: TRBJ2-5; clone_size: many; cdr3_nt: TGTGCCAGCAGCCTCCCTGGGACCCAGTACTTC; cdr3_aa: CASSLPGTQYF
d_call: -; v_call: TRBV3-1; j_call: TRBJ1-2; clone_size: -; cdr3_nt: TGTGCCAGCAGCCTCCCCGGCAGGGGAGAATCCTATGGCTACACCTTC; cdr3_aa: CASSLPGRGESYGYTF
d_call: -; v_call: TRBV7-2; j_call: TRBJ1-3; clone_size: many; cdr3_nt: TGTGCCAGCAGCTTAGAGTCCGAGGGCTCTGGAAACACCATATATTTT; cdr3_aa: CASSLESEGSGNTIYF
d_call: TRBD1; v_call: TRBV12-3/TRBV12-4; j_call: TRBJ1-1; clone_size: -; cdr3_nt: TGTGCCAGCAGTTATCCGGACAGGGGGCGTCCGGGTGAAGCTTTCTTT; cdr3_aa: CASSYPDRGRPGEAFF
d_call: -; v_call: TRBV6-2/TRBV6-3; j_call: TRBJ2-5; clone_size: many; cdr3_nt: TGTGCCAGCAGTTACTTAGAGGTGAAGGACACGCTCCAAGAGACCCAGTACTTC; cdr3_aa: CASSYLEVKDTLQETQYF
d_call: TRBD1; v_call: TRBV7-9; j_call: TRBJ1-1; clone_size: many; cdr3_nt: TGTGCCACCACTTCAAATGCGGGGACAGGGGTTATGAACACTGAAGCTTTCTTT; cdr3_aa: CATTSNAGTGVMNTEAFF
d_call: -; v_call: TRBV27; j_call: TRBJ1-5; clone_size: few; cdr3_nt: TGTGCCAGCAGTCTCGACCAGACCAATCAGCCCCAGCATTTT; cdr3_aa: CASSLDQTNQPQHF
d_call: TRBD2; v_call: TRBV9; j_call: TRBJ2-1; clone_size: few; cdr3_nt: TGTGCCAGCAGCCCCTCGGGTAGCGGGAGTTACAATGAGCAGTTCTTC; cdr3_aa: CASSPSGSGSYNEQFF
d_call: -; v_call: TRBV7-3; j_call: TRBJ1-5; clone_size: many; cdr3_nt: TGTGCCAGCAGCTTGGGGGCTAATCAGCCCCAGCATTTT; cdr3_aa: CASSLGANQPQHF
d_call: -; v_call: TRBV3-1; j_call: TRBJ2-7; clone_size: once; cdr3_nt: TGTGCCAGCAGCCCGGGACGGATCTACGAGCAGTACTTC; cdr3_aa: CASSPGRIYEQYF
d_call: TRBD2; v_call: TRBV4-2; j_call: TRBJ2-5; clone_size: many; cdr3_nt: TGTGCCAGCAGCCAAGGCCTAGCGGGGCAGACCCAGTACTTC; cdr3_aa: CASSQGLAGQTQYF
d_call: -; v_call: TRBV12-3/TRBV12-4; j_call: TRBJ2-7; clone_size: many; cdr3_nt: TGTGCCAGCAGTTTAGGGCCGGGCCCGACCGGCTACGAGCAGTACTTC; cdr3_aa: CASSLGPGPTGYEQYF
d_call: TRBD2; v_call: TRBV27; j_call: TRBJ2-7; clone_size: few; cdr3_nt: TGTGCCAGCAGTTTTGGACTAGCGGGAGGCCTCTACGAGCAGTACTTC; cdr3_aa: CASSFGLAGGLYEQYF
d_call: TRBD2; v_call: TRBV10-3; j_call: TRBJ2-1; clone_size: -; cdr3_nt: TGTGCCATCAGTGAGTCGGGAGGGGTTACATACAATGAGCAGTTCTTC; cdr3_aa: CAISESGGVTYNEQFF
d_call: -; v_call: TRBV6-1; j_call: TRBJ2-2; clone_size: once; cdr3_nt: TGTGCCGCGACTGGATCTGGGGAGATGTTTTTT; cdr3_aa: CAATGSGEMFF
d_call: -; v_call: TRBV9; j_call: TRBJ2-1; clone_size: -; cdr3_nt: TGTGCCAGCAGCGTAGAGAACCCTAATGCCGAGCAGTTCTTC; cdr3_aa: CASSVENPNAEQFF
d_call: -; v_call: TRBV6-5; j_call: TRBJ2-4; clone_size: -; cdr3_nt: TGTGCCAGCAGTCCATTCCAGGAGCGGGACAAAAACATGCAGTACTTC; cdr3_aa: CASSPFQERDKNMQYF
d_call: -; v_call: TRBV5-1; j_call: TRBJ2-7; clone_size: once; cdr3_nt: TGCGCCAGCAGCTTGGACCCCACCGGGCAGTACTTC; cdr3_aa: CASSLDPTGQYF
d_call: TRBD1; v_call: TRBV5-1; j_call: TRBJ1-1; clone_size: -; cdr3_nt: TGCGCCAGCAGACCGGGGACAGGGGGCGGAATTGAAACTTTCTTT; cdr3_aa: CASRPGTGGGIETFF
d_call: -; v_call: TRBV18; j_call: TRBJ2-7; clone_size: -; cdr3_nt: TGTGCCAGCTCACCAAAGACGCGGCAGCAGTACTTC; cdr3_aa: CASSPKTRQQYF
d_call: TRBD2; v_call: TRBV20-1; j_call: TRBJ2-7; clone_size: -; cdr3_nt: TGCAGTGCTAGAGTATCCCTAGCGGGAGGGCTCGAGCAGTACTTC; cdr3_aa: CSARVSLAGGLEQYF
d_call: -; v_call: TRBV5-1; j_call: TRBJ1-1; clone_size: -; cdr3_nt: TGCGCCAGCAGCTTGGTTCTAGGGGCGATGAACACTGAAGCTTTCTTT; cdr3_aa: CASSLVLGAMNTEAFF
d_call: -; v_call: TRBV5-3; j_call: TRBJ2-7; clone_size: -; cdr3_nt: TGTGCCAGCAGCTTGGAACGGCGGCGGGACGAGCAGTACTTC; cdr3_aa: CASSLERRRDEQYF
d_call: TRBD2; v_call: TRBV4-1; j_call: TRBJ2-2; clone_size: few; cdr3_nt: TGCGCCAGCAGCCAGTATGGACTAGCGGGAGAGGGCACCGGGGAGCTGTTTTTT; cdr3_aa: CASSQYGLAGEGTGELFF
d_call: TRBD1; v_call: TRBV27; j_call: TRBJ2-7; clone_size: -; cdr3_nt: TGTGCCAGCAGTTTTAAAGGGGGCGGGTACGAGCAGTACTTC; cdr3_aa: CASSFKGGGYEQYF
d_call: -; v_call: TRBV18; j_call: TRBJ1-1; clone_size: -; cdr3_nt: TGTGCCAGCTCACTCACCCGGGGAAAAGAAGCTTTCTTT; cdr3_aa: CASSLTRGKEAFF
d_call: TRBD1; v_call: TRBV7-2; j_call: TRBJ1-1; clone_size: many; cdr3_nt: TGTGCCAGCAGCTACCGGGACAGGGGCACTGAAGCTTTCTTT; cdr3_aa: CASSYRDRGTEAFF
d_call: TRBD2; v_call: TRBV27; j_call: TRBJ2-1; clone_size: few; cdr3_nt: TGTGCCAGCAGTCCGGGGGGGAGGGGGTACAATGAGCAGTTCTTC; cdr3_aa: CASSPGGRGYNEQFF
d_call: -; v_call: TRBV7-9; j_call: TRBJ2-1; clone_size: many; cdr3_nt: TGTGCCAGCAGTTTAGGGTTGTCGCACTCCTACAATGAGCAGTTCTTC; cdr3_aa: CASSLGLSHSYNEQFF
d_call: -; v_call: TRBV7-2; j_call: TRBJ2-5; clone_size: many; cdr3_nt: TGTGCCAGCAGCTTAATCGACGTTAGCATACAACGAGGGGGAGCATACCAAGAGACCCAGTACTTC; cdr3_aa: CASSLIDVSIQRGGAYQETQYF
d_call: TRBD1; v_call: TRBV28; j_call: TRBJ2-1; clone_size: -; cdr3_nt: TGTGCCAGCAGTTCCCTAGGGACAGGGCACAATGAGCAGTTCTTC; cdr3_aa: CASSSLGTGHNEQFF
d_call: -; v_call: TRBV5-4; j_call: TRBJ2-3; clone_size: -; cdr3_nt: TGTGCCAGCAGCTCTATACCGGACTACAGCACAGATACGCAGTATTTT; cdr3_aa: CASSSIPDYSTDTQYF
d_call: -; v_call: TRBV27; j_call: TRBJ2-5; clone_size: few; cdr3_nt: TGTGCCAGCAGTTTATCTCCCTCAGGGAAGGGAGAGACCCAGTACTTC; cdr3_aa: CASSLSPSGKGETQYF
d_call: -; v_call: TRBV4-2; j_call: TRBJ2-6; clone_size: many; cdr3_nt: TGTGCCAGCAGCCAAGATGCGGCTTCGTATGGGGCCAACGTCCTGACTTTC; cdr3_aa: CASSQDAASYGANVLTF
d_call: -; v_call: TRBV9; j_call: TRBJ2-1; clone_size: -; cdr3_nt: TGTGCCAGCAGCCTCTATGGGTCGTCCTCTGAGGGTGAGCAGTTCTTC; cdr3_aa: CASSLYGSSSEGEQFF
d_call: -; v_call: TRBV15; j_call: TRBJ2-5; clone_size: -; cdr3_nt: TGTGCCACCAGCAGAGATTACGGGAGCGAGACAGGGTATGAAGAGACCCAGTACTTC; cdr3_aa: CATSRDYGSETGYEETQYF
d_call: TRBD2; v_call: TRBV24-1; j_call: TRBJ2-7; clone_size: -; cdr3_nt: TGTGCCACCAGTGATTTGGGCAGCGGGAGTATCGACGAGCAGTACTTC; cdr3_aa: CATSDLGSGSIDEQYF
d_call: TRBD2; v_call: TRBV27; j_call: TRBJ2-7; clone_size: -; cdr3_nt: TGTGCCAGCAGGATCTCTAGCGGGAGTTCCCACGAGCAGTACTTC; cdr3_aa: CASRISSGSSHEQYF
d_call: -; v_call: TRBV24-1; j_call: TRBJ1-5; clone_size: -; cdr3_nt: TGTGCCACCAGTGATCCCTACCGCGAGCCCCAGCATTTT; cdr3_aa: CATSDPYREPQHF
d_call: -; v_call: TRBV12-5; j_call: TRBJ1-5; clone_size: many; cdr3_nt: TGTGCTAGTGGTTTATCGGGGGATAGCAATCAGCCCCAGCATTTT; cdr3_aa: CASGLSGDSNQPQHF
d_call: TRBD2; v_call: TRBV7-8; j_call: TRBJ2-2; clone_size: -; cdr3_nt: TGTGCCAGAAGTCCTCGGGCGGGAGCAAACAGCGGGGAGCTGTTTTTT; cdr3_aa: CARSPRAGANSGELFF
d_call: -; v_call: TRBV4-1; j_call: TRBJ1-2; clone_size: -; cdr3_nt: TGCGCCAGCAGCCAAGGAGCCCTACAGGGTATGGGAGATGGCTACACCTTC; cdr3_aa: CASSQGALQGMGDGYTF
d_call: -; v_call: TRBV28; j_call: TRBJ2-2; clone_size: many; cdr3_nt: TGTGCCAGCAGTTTGAAGGCGGGGAAGAGTCCCGGGGAGCTGTTTTTT; cdr3_aa: CASSLKAGKSPGELFF
d_call: -; v_call: TRBV28; j_call: TRBJ1-5; clone_size: many; cdr3_nt: TGTGCCAGCAGTTTAGGGGGCTATGGACGACAGCCCCAGCATTTT; cdr3_aa: CASSLGGYGRQPQHF
d_call: -; v_call: TRBV7-9; j_call: TRBJ2-1; clone_size: many; cdr3_nt: TGTGCCAGCAGCTTAGGGGGCGGGGGCCCTTACAATGAGCAGTTCTTC; cdr3_aa: CASSLGGGGPYNEQFF
d_call: -; v_call: TRBV4-2; j_call: TRBJ2-2; clone_size: many; cdr3_nt: TGTGCCAGCAGCCAAGAAAGTGCCCCCACCGGGGAGCTGTTTTTT; cdr3_aa: CASSQESAPTGELFF
d_call: TRBD1; v_call: TRBV15; j_call: TRBJ1-4; clone_size: -; cdr3_nt: TGTGCCACCAGCAGAGGCGAGGGGGGACAGGAGGATGAAAAACCGTTTTTT; cdr3_aa: CATSRGEGGQEDEKPFF